This T cell receptor beta chain derives from a study of blood T cell repertoires in COVID-19. The wider study: Italy, Spain and the United States were the sources of the convalescent and acute COVID-19 samples. From T cells, B-cell-depleted T cells, or PBMCs came the material, which was cDNA or gDNA.

With 4 bases removed from V and 1 base from J, the gap between germline ends came to 7 bases. The germline V gene encodes CDR1 LGHDT and CDR2 YNNKEL (reference sequence). There are 13 residues in the CDR3. Study processing details: The authors estimated nucleated cell counts from reference gene primer amplification. The assay was immunoSEQ multiplex PCR, and TCRdb's table has in-frame clones only and misses some. For V, J and clone size, that table is used; D and trimming come from the DNA. This sample has roughly 300,000 clones, with roughly 89% found just once. Patients of the Seattle cohort, enrolled during active infection, were followed longitudinally.

The rearrangement uses TRBV3-1 (or the pseudogene TRBV3-2) and TRBJ1-1; no reliable D call. The clonotype was recovered from a woman aged 30 to 39 with COVID-19, enrolled during active disease. The specimen was peripheral blood. CDR3 sequence reads: CASSRGRNTEAFF. CDR3 coding DNA: TGTGCCAGCAGCCGTGGCAGGAACACTGAAGCTTTCTTT.